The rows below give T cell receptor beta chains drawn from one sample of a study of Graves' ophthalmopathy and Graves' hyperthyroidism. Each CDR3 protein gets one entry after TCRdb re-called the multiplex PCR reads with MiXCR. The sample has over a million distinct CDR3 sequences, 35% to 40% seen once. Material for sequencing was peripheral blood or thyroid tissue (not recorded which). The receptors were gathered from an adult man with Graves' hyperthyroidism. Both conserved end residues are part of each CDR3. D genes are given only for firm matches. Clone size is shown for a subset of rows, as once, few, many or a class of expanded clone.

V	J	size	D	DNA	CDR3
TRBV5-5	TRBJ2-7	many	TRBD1	TGTGCCAGTCAAACCGGGACAGTCTCCTACGAGCAGTACTTC	CASQTGTVSYEQYF
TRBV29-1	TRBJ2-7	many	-	TGCAGCGTTAAAACTAGTGTGCAGGGTAGCGAGCAGTACTTC	CSVKTSVQGSEQYF
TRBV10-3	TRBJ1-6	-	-	TGTGCCATCAGTCCGGGACATCTTTCGGCCCTCCACTTT	CAISPGHLSALHF
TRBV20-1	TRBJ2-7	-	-	TGCAGTGCTAGAGCCTCCTTCGAGCAGTACTTC	CSARASFEQYF
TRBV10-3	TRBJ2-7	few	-	TGTGCCAGCAGTGCCGAGACGGGCGCTTTGGAGTACTTC	CASSAETGALEYF
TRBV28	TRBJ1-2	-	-	TGTGCCAGCAGTTCTCAGGACTATGGCTACACCTTC	CASSSQDYGYTF
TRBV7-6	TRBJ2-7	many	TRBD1	TGTGCCAGCAGCCCCAAAAGCAGGGGGCTGGGGGAGCAGTACTTC	CASSPKSRGLGEQYF
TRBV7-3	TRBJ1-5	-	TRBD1	TGTGCCAGCAGCGCCGGGGACAGCTATAGCAATCAGCCCCAGCATTTT	CASSAGDSYSNQPQHF
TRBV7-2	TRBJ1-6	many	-	TGTGCCAGCTCCCCTCGGTTGCTACTCGATTCACCCCTCCACTTT	CASSPRLLLDSPLHF
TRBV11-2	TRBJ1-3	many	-	TGTGCCACCTGTAGAGGGGAAAGCTCTGGAAACACCATATATTTT	CATCRGESSGNTIYF
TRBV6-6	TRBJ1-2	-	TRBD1	TGTGCCAGCAGTTACGCCAGGGGGCATGGCTACACCTTC	CASSYARGHGYTF